These T cell receptor beta chains were read from a single sample in a study of technical replicates of blood from several donors. TCRdb keeps only in-frame clones here, not all; method: immunoSEQ multiplex PCR. The sample has roughly 93,000 clones, 90% to 97% seen once. Sample: T cells isolated from PBMCs. Receptors originate from a human donor in good health. Both conserved end residues are trimmed from each CDR3.

V: TRBV28
CDR3: ASSRDFSGNTIY

V: TRBV19
CDR3: ASSINAGENNEQF

V: TRBV19
CDR3: ASSPGTSGRDEQY

V: TRBV28
CDR3: ASSGLGDGGETQY

V: TRBV6-5
CDR3: ASSPGTRNEQF

V: TRBV30
CDR3: AWSVLTDSPLH

V: TRBV4-1
CDR3: ASSQGKQDNEQF

V: TRBV19
CDR3: ATSGSGVETQY

V: TRBV7-2
CDR3: ASSSLGLGEKGAKNIQY

V: TRBV28
CDR3: AARQGWEASNQPQH

V: TRBV7-6
CDR3: ASSLNVRIGATDTQY

V: TRBV18
CDR3: ASSTGQGADQPQH

V: TRBV5-1
CDR3: ASSLKGGAGQETQY

V: TRBV5-1
CDR3: ASSLAGGPPELF

V: TRBV28
CDR3: ASSNPRGNIQY

V: TRBV6-5
CDR3: ASSFRGWDEQF